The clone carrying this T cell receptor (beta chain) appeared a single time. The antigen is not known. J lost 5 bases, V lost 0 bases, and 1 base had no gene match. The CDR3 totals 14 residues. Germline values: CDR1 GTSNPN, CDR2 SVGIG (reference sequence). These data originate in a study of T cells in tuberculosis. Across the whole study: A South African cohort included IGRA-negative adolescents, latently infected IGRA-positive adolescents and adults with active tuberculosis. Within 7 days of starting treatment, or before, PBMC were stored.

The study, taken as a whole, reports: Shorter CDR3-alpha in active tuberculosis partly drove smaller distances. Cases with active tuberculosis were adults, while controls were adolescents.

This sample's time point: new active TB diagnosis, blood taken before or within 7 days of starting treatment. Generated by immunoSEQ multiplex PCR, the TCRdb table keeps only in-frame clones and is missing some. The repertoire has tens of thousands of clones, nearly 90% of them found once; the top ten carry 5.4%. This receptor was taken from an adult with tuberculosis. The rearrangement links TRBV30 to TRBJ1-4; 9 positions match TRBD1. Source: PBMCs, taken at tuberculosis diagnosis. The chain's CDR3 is CAWSVGTGNEKLFF. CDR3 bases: TGTGCCTGGAGTGTAGGGACAGGGAATGAAAAACTGTTTTTT. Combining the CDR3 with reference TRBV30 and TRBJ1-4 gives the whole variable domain SQTIHQWPATLVQPVGSPLSLECTVEGTSNPNLYWYRQAAGRGLQLLFYSVGIGQISSEVPQNLSASRPQDRQFILSSKKLLLSDSGFYLCAWSVGTGNEKLFFGSGTQLSVL.